This paragraph reports one T cell receptor beta chain. Its target is unknown. Germline CDR1 LGHNA, CDR2 YNFKEQ. This CDR3 contains 14 residues. Trimming took 4 bases from V and 1 from J, leaving 10 bases between them. Primers included in the PCR were 60 Vbeta and 13 Jbeta primers. The protocol was immunoSEQ multiplex PCR, while the TCRdb copy is restricted to in-frame clones and leaves out a portion. The profile shows under 200,000 clones, less than 80% of them singletons. The data are from a study of cytomegalovirus exposure and HLA in healthy donors. Whole-study findings and limits: Later analysis showed most CMV-associated TCR beta chains appearing HLA-restricted. Reports indicated that the classifier achieved high specificity and sensitivity in diagnosing cytomegalovirus status. The study carried out a later analysis of TCR beta sequences. It associated 16,951 of them with specific HLA alleles at a false discovery rate of 0.05. Among the CMV-associated chains, a few were confirmed in vitro as specific for CMV antigens.

V and J are TRBV4-2 and TRBJ1-1; D not resolved. The source material was PBMCs. This receptor was obtained from a female donor in good health and CMV-seronegative. CDR3 region: CASSRARGNTEAFF. In nucleotides, the CDR3 is TGTGCCAGCAGCCGGGCACGGGGGAACACTGAAGCTTTCTTT.